The rows below give T cell receptor beta chains drawn from one sample of a study of blood T cell repertoires in COVID-19. This table comes from immunoSEQ multiplex PCR, and its TCRdb copy is limited to in-frame clones, with some not included. The sample gives approximately 90,000 clones, around 85% of which show up once; roughly 25% is in the top ten. The sequenced material came from peripheral blood. These receptor sequences come from a man older than 75 with active or convalescent COVID-19. The CDR3 runs from the conserved cysteine through the conserved F or W. The D gene is left open where the match is weak. Rows give clone size only sometimes, using once, few, many, or a class for an expanded clone.

D: TRBD1
J: TRBJ2-4
size: .
V: TRBV9
CDR3: CASSVQGARDIQYF
DNA: TGTGCCAGCAGCGTTCAGGGGGCGCGGGACATTCAGTACTTC

D: .
J: TRBJ2-5
size: .
V: TRBV27
CDR3: CAREYQETQYF
DNA: TGTGCAAGGGAGTACCAAGAGACCCAGTACTTC

D: .
J: TRBJ2-2
size: .
V: TRBV11-1
CDR3: CASSSRGTRWAGELFF
DNA: TGTGCCAGCAGCTCCCGCGGAACCCGGTGGGCCGGGGAGCTGTTTTTT

D: TRBD2
J: TRBJ2-3
size: .
V: TRBV5-1
CDR3: CASSLGISGDQDTQYF
DNA: TGCGCCAGCAGCTTGGGGATTAGCGGGGATCAAGATACGCAGTATTTT

D: TRBD1
J: TRBJ1-1
size: .
V: TRBV10-1
CDR3: CASSRDRFGTEAFF
DNA: TGCGCCAGCAGTCGGGACAGGTTCGGCACTGAAGCTTTCTTT

D: TRBD2
J: TRBJ2-5
size: .
V: TRBV5-1
CDR3: CASSTVAGVETQYF
DNA: TGCGCCAGCAGCACTGTAGCGGGGGTCGAGACCCAGTACTTC

D: TRBD1
J: TRBJ1-2
size: .
V: TRBV19
CDR3: CASRGAGQERKNYGYTF
DNA: TGTGCCAGTAGGGGCGCGGGACAGGAGAGAAAAAACTATGGCTACACCTTC

D: .
J: TRBJ1-3
size: .
V: TRBV28
CDR3: CASSSLTYFSGNTIYF
DNA: TGTGCCAGCAGTTCCTTGACTTACTTCTCTGGAAACACCATATATTTT

D: TRBD2
J: TRBJ2-3
size: few
V: TRBV5-4
CDR3: CASSRGGPSTDTQYF
DNA: TGTGCCAGCAGCCGCGGGGGACCTAGCACAGATACGCAGTATTTT

D: TRBD2
J: TRBJ2-1
size: .
V: TRBV6-6
CDR3: CASSYVAGVDEQFF
DNA: TGTGCCAGCAGTTACGTAGCGGGGGTAGATGAGCAGTTCTTC

D: .
J: TRBJ2-2
size: .
V: TRBV2
CDR3: CASLPSQRTGELFF
DNA: TGTGCCAGCCTACCTTCTCAGCGAACCGGGGAGCTGTTTTTT